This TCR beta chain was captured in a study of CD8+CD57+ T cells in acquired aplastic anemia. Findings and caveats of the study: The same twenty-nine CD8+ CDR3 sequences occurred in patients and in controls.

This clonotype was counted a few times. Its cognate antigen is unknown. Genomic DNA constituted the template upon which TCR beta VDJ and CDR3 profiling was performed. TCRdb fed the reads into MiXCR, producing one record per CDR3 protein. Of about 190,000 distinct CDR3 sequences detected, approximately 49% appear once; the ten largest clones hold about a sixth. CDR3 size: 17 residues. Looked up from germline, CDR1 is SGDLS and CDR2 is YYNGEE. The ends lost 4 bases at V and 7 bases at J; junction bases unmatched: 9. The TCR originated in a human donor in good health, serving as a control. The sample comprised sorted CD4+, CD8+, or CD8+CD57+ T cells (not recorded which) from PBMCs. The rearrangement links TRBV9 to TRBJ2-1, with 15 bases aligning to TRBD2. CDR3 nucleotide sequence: TGTGCCAGCAGCTACCCGGGACTAGCGGGGGGTGCTAATGAGCAGTTCTTC. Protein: CASSYPGLAGGANEQFF. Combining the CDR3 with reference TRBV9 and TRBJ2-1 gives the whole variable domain DSGVTQTPKHLITATGQRVTLRCSPRSGDLSVYWYQQSLDQGLQFLIQYYNGEERAKGNILERFSAQQFPDLHSELNLSSLELGDSALYFCASSYPGLAGGANEQFFGPGTRLTVL.